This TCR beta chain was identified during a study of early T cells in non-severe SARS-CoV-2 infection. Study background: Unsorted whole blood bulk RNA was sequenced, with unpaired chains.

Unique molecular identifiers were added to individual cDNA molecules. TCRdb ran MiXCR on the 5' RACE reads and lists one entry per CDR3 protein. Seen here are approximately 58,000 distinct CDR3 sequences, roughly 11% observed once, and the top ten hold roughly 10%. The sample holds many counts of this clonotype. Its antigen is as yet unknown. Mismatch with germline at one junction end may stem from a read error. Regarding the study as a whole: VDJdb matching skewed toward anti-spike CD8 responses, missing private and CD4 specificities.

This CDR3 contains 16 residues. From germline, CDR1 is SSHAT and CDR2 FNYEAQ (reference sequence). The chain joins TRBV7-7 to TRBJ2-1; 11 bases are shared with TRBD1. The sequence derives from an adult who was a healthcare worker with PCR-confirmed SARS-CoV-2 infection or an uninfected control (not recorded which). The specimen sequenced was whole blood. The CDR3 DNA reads TGTGCTAGCAGCCAAGGGCCGGGACAGGGGGAGAATGAGCAGTTCTTC. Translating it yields CASSQGPGQGENEQFF.